One and the same sample provided the 28 T cell receptor beta chains below, sequenced in a study of graft-versus-host responses after intestinal transplantation. Which antigens these TCRs recognize remains unknown. Assay used: immunoSEQ multiplex PCR; TCRdb lists only in-frame clones, some missing. The repertoire holds 95,000 to 150,000 clones, with 90% to 95% as singletons. The material was unstimulated CD4+ T cells sorted from spleen or lymph node cells, obtained before intestinal transplant. These receptor sequences come from a human donor who received an intestinal transplant.

The chain is built from TRBV11-3 and TRBJ2-2; maybe TRBD2 (5 bases). The CDR3 is 16 amino acids. Trimming shortened V by 4 bases and J by 5 bases, and 17 bases separated the two germline ends. Germline V gene sequence: CDR1 SGHNT, CDR2 YENEEA. As DNA, the CDR3 is TGTGCCAGCAGCTCCTCCGGGATTGTCAATACCGGGGAGCTGTTTTTT. Protein product: CASSSSGIVNTGELFF. Full variable domain (outside the CDR3, taken from reference TRBV11-3 and TRBJ2-2): EAGVVQSPRYKIIEKKQPVAFWCNPISGHNTLYWYLQNLGQGPELLIRYENEEAVDDSQLPKDRFSAERLKGVDSTLKIQPAELGDSAVYLCASSSSGIVNTGELFFGEGSRLTVL.

The genes are TRBV7-3 and TRBJ2-1; D could derive from TRBD1 or TRBD2 (5 bases each). V lost 5 bases and J 6 bases, leaving 14 bases between the germline ends. Germline CDR1 reads SGHTA; CDR2 reads FQGTGA. This CDR3 spans 14 amino acids. The DNA for the CDR3 is TGTGCCAGCAGCCCGTCCGGGGCGACCAATGAGCAGTTCTTC. Protein: CASSPSGATNEQFF.

The V call is TRBV30, the J call TRBJ1-2; D possibly corresponds to TRBD1 (5 bases). The CDR3 is 14 residues long. Between the trimmed V and J ends, which lost 3 bases and 4 bases, there was a span of 15 bases. The V gene's germline CDR1 is GTSNPN and CDR2 SVGIG (reference sequence). The CDR3 nucleotides are TGTGCCTGGAGCGGCGGGGGTAGTGGCTATGGCTACACCTTC. Protein: CAWSGGGSGYGYTF.

The chain carries TRBV28 and TRBJ2-3; possibly TRBD2 for D (5 bases). Trimming took 5 bases from V and 9 from J, leaving 12 bases between them. Germline CDR1 MDHEN, CDR2 SYDVKM. The CDR3 loop spans 12 amino acids. This CDR3 is CASSVRGSTQYF. In DNA form, the CDR3 reads TGTGCCAGCAGTGTGAGAGGGTCGACGCAGTATTTT.

V is TRBV7-9 and J is TRBJ1-3; possible D gene TRBD1, 6 bases. The ends were cut back, 4 bases at V and 11 bases at J, with 18 bases in the middle. The CDR3 sequence is 14 residues long. The germline V gene has CDR1 SEHNR and CDR2 FQNEAQ (reference sequence). The CDR3 DNA follows: TGTGCCAGCAGCTCCGACGCTAACGCAGGGGCCATATATTTT. Translating gives CASSSDANAGAIYF.

The CDR3, as DNA: TGTGCCAGCAGGGGGGTTCACAGCGACAATGAGCAGTTCTTC. Residues: CASRGVHSDNEQFF. The chain links TRBV6-5 to TRBJ2-1, with D perhaps given as TRBD1 or TRBD2 (5 bases each). The germline CDR1 and CDR2 sequences are MNHEY and SVGAGI. This CDR3 has 14 residues. Trimming removed 6 bases at V and 5 bases at J, with 14 bases between.

The chain combines TRBV6-5 with TRBJ2-7; tentatively, D is TRBD1 or TRBD2 (5 bases each). V was shortened by 4 bases and J by 4 bases, with 17 bases between the two germline ends. Germline CDR1 and CDR2: MNHEY and SVGAGI. The CDR3 extends over 15 amino acids. Written as DNA, the CDR3 is TGTGCCAGCAGTTCTGCCGGGACGGAACCTTACGAGCAGTACTTC. It encodes CASSSAGTEPYEQYF.

The genes are TRBV10-1 and TRBJ2-1; no firm D call. There are 14 residues in the CDR3. In germline, CDR1 is WNHNN, CDR2 SYGVQD (reference sequence). V was clipped by 0 bases and J by 10 bases, with 13 bases between them. In nucleotides, the CDR3 is TGCGCCAGCAGTGAGTCGGACGGTAGCTTAGAGCAGTTCTTC. Its translation is CASSESDGSLEQFF.

The J gene is TRBJ2-7, the V gene TRBV25-1; possibly TRBD1 for D (6 bases). Trimming removed 5 bases from V and 0 bases from J, with 11 bases in between. The CDR3 consists of 14 residues. Germline loops: CDR1 MGHDK, CDR2 SYGVNS. The CDR3 sequence is CASSRVDSSYEQYF. The DNA of the CDR3 is TGTGCCAGCAGTAGGGTGGACAGCTCCTACGAGCAGTACTTC.

The chain is built from TRBV5-8 and TRBJ2-5, with TRBD2 as a possible D gene (5 bases). This CDR3 is built from 14 residues. Trimming removed 4 bases at V and 7 bases at J, with 17 bases between. Germline lookup yields CDR1 SGHTS and CDR2 YDEGEE. This CDR3 reads CASSPSPIGGTQYF. In nucleotides, the CDR3 is TGTGCCAGCAGCCCATCCCCAATAGGAGGGACCCAGTACTTC.

The genes are TRBV2 and TRBJ2-7, with D perhaps matching TRBD1 (5 bases). With 3 bases removed from V and 3 bases from J, the gap between germline ends came to 15 bases. The CDR3 has 15 amino acids. CDR1 and CDR2 (germline): SNHLY, FYNNEI. CDR3 loop: CASSEGQTAIYEQYF. In DNA, the CDR3 is TGTGCCAGCAGTGAGGGCCAGACAGCTATCTACGAGCAGTACTTC.

This rearrangement joins TRBV11-2 to TRBJ2-1; unclear D gene. Trimming took off 1 base at V and 5 bases at J, with 6 bases between the two ends. CDR1 and CDR2 (germline): SGHAT, FQNNGV. This CDR3 is 13 amino acids long. CDR3 DNA sequence: TGTGCCAGCAGCTTAGGCTTGGACAATGAGCAGTTCTTC. Protein: CASSLGLDNEQFF.

The chain couples TRBV28 to TRBJ2-6; the D is unclear. Per the germline V gene, CDR1 is MDHEN and CDR2 is SYDVKM. V lost 2 bases and J lost 0, with 8 bases in between. The CDR3 has 16 amino acids. CDR3 nucleotide sequence: TGTGCCAGCAGTTTACTATTGGGCTCTGGGGCCAACGTCCTGACTTTC. It encodes CASSLLLGSGANVLTF.

The rearrangement uses TRBV6-1 and TRBJ2-1, with TRBD2 as a possible D gene (6 bases). The CDR3 is 14 residues long. The germline V gene encodes CDR1 MNHNS and CDR2 SASEGT. V was trimmed by 10 bases and J by 4 bases, leaving 17 bases between them. The CDR3 region has the DNA TGTGCCACGACGGGACTGGCGAAATACAATGAGCAGTTCTTC. It encodes CATTGLAKYNEQFF.

The chain joins TRBV6-6 to TRBJ2-1; 8 bases line up with TRBD1. The CDR3 has 14 residues. J lost 1 base, V lost 6 bases, and 2 bases had no gene match. Germline V gene lookup returns CDR1 MNHNY and CDR2 SVGAGI (reference sequence). The chain's CDR3 is CASSRTGSYNEQFF. CDR3 sequence (DNA): TGTGCCAGCAGCCGGACAGGGTCCTACAATGAGCAGTTCTTC.

The J gene is TRBJ1-2, the V gene TRBV30; no definite D call. CDR3 length equals 13 residues. Germline CDR1 is GTSNPN and CDR2 is SVGIG (reference sequence). The V and J ends lost 0 bases and 6 bases respectively, with 11 bases between them. CDR3 nucleotides: TGTGCCTGGAGTGTACCGTCCCCTCATGGCTACACCTTC. Amino acids: CAWSVPSPHGYTF.

The V call is TRBV27, the J call TRBJ2-1, with D hard to call. CDR1 and CDR2 from the germline V gene are MNHEY and SMNVEV (reference sequence). The CDR3 has 14 residues. The V end lost 1 base, the J end lost 5 bases, and 9 bases lay between the germline ends. CDR3 DNA sequence: TGTGCCAGCAGTTTATTTAGGGCAGACAATGAGCAGTTCTTC. Encoded protein: CASSLFRADNEQFF.

The gene calls are TRBV27 and TRBJ2-1; 9 bases are shared with TRBD2. The CDR3 length is 15 residues. Germline CDR1 MNHEY, CDR2 SMNVEV (reference sequence). Trimming at V came to 3 bases and at J to 12 bases, leaving 12 bases not matched to a gene. Here the CDR3 DNA reads TGTGCCAGCAGTTTCGGGACTAGCAGGAGGGAGTTGCAGTTCTTC. Its protein is CASSFGTSRRELQFF.

This chain links TRBV11-2 with TRBJ2-7, with D perhaps matching TRBD1 (6 bases). CDR1 SGHAT and CDR2 FQNNGV come from the germline V gene. The V gene lost 4 bases and the J gene lost 5 bases, with 15 bases spanning the gap. The CDR3 has 14 residues. This chain's CDR3 is CASSSWSRGNEQYF. CDR3 nucleotide sequence: TGTGCCAGCAGCTCCTGGAGCAGGGGAAACGAGCAGTACTTC.

The chain carries TRBV5-1 and TRBJ1-1; D is unclear. V was cut by 4 bases and J by 11 bases, with 18 bases left in between. This CDR3 has 13 amino acids. CDR1 and CDR2 from the germline V gene are SGHRS and YFSETQ. CDR3 sequence (DNA): TGCGCCAGCAGCCCCTCGGAGCCGCGTACCGCTTTCTTT. Its translation is CASSPSEPRTAFF.

J is TRBJ2-1 and V is TRBV20-1, with D unresolved. V was pared by 6 bases and J by 0 bases, with 3 bases between. Germline loops: CDR1 DFQATT, CDR2 SNEGSKA (reference sequence). The CDR3 is 11 residues long. The CDR3 protein is CSAFSYNEQFF. As DNA, the CDR3 is TGCAGTGCCTTCTCCTACAATGAGCAGTTCTTC.

V and J are TRBV25-1 and TRBJ2-3; 8 nucleotides line up with TRBD2. After removal of 8 bases from V and 4 bases from J, the junction contained 11 bases not matched to a gene. The germline gives CDR1 MGHDK, CDR2 SYGVNS. This CDR3 has 15 amino acids. The DNA for the CDR3 is TGTGCCAGCGGTAAAGGGACTAGTAGCTCAGATACGCAGTATTTT. As protein: CASGKGTSSSDTQYF.

The chain has TRBV19 and TRBJ1-2; the D is unclear. Trimming shortened V by 7 bases and J by 4 bases, and 13 bases separated the two germline ends. Germline loops: CDR1 LNHDA, CDR2 SQIVND (reference sequence). This CDR3 is built from 13 residues. This chain's CDR3 is CASMRELPYGYTF. In DNA form, the CDR3 reads TGTGCCAGTATGCGTGAGCTCCCCTATGGCTACACCTTC.

The J gene is TRBJ1-1, the V gene TRBV2; D unclear. The CDR3 length is 13 residues. Germline V gene sequence: CDR1 SNHLY, CDR2 FYNNEI. V was cut by 6 bases and J by 2 bases, with 10 bases left in between. The CDR3 sequence is CASSAEGNTEAFF. CDR3 nucleotides: TGTGCCAGCAGCGCAGAGGGAAACACTGAAGCTTTCTTT. Looking up the rest from reference TRBV2 and TRBJ1-1 gives the full variable domain: EPEVTQTPSHQVTQMGQEVILRCVPISNHLYFYWYRQILGQKVEFLVSFYNNEISEKSEIFDDQFSVERPDGSNFTLKIRSTKLEDSAMYFCASSAEGNTEAFFGQGTRLTVV.

This clone was recorded only once. A read error may produce the germline difference seen at one junction end. Within the sample, other DNA sequences also encode this same CDR3. The gene calls are TRBV27 and TRBJ2-2; D perhaps matches TRBD2 (6 bases). There are 16 residues in the CDR3. Germline values: CDR1 MNHEY, CDR2 SMNVEV (reference sequence). CDR3 residues: CASRKLQGRNTGELFF. CDR3 coding DNA: TGTGCCAGCAGAAAATTACAAGGGAGGAACACCGGGGAACTGTTTTTT.

The chain couples TRBV7-8 to TRBJ2-2; D ambiguous. Trimming took off 5 bases at V and 2 bases at J, with 3 bases between the two ends. CDR3 length equals 12 residues. Germline V CDR1 and CDR2: SGHVS, FQNEAQ. In DNA form, the CDR3 reads TGTGCCAGCAGCCCTAACACCGGGGAGCTGTTTTTT. Translated, it gives CASSPNTGELFF.

The chain employs TRBV19 and TRBJ1-1; 8 bases line up with TRBD1. CDR3 length: 18 amino acids. The junction had 9 bases not matched to a gene; V was cut back by 0 bases and J by 0 bases. Germline lookup yields CDR1 LNHDA and CDR2 SQIVND (reference sequence). Written as DNA, the CDR3 is TGTGCCAGTAGTATAGATCTCGGGACAGGACTTATGAACACTGAAGCTTTCTTT. It yields the protein CASSIDLGTGLMNTEAFF.

The chain recombines TRBV4-2 with TRBJ1-3; D unresolved. There are 15 residues in the CDR3. From germline, CDR1 is LGHNA and CDR2 YNFKEQ. V lost 1 base, J lost 1 base, and 8 bases lay in between. CDR3 nucleotide sequence: TGTGCCAGCAGCCAAGTGACTTCTTCTGGAAACACCATATATTTT. Its translation is CASSQVTSSGNTIYF.